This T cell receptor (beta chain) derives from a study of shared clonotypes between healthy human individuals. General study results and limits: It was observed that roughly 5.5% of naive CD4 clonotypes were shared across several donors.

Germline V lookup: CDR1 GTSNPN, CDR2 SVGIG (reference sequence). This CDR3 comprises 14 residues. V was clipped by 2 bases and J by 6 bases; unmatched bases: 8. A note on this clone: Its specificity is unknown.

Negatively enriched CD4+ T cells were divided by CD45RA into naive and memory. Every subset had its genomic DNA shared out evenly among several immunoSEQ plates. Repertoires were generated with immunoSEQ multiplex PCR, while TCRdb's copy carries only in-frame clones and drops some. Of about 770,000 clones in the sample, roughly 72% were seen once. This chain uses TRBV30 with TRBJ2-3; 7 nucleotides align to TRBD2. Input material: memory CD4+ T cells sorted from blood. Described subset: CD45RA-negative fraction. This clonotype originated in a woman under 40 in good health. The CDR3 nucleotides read TGTGCCTGGAGTCCCTTGCGGGAGATCGATACGCAGTATTTT. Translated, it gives CAWSPLREIDTQYF.